The T cell receptor beta chain under discussion was sequenced for a study of CD8 T cells in ankylosing spondylitis. With respect to this clonotype: The antigen is unknown.

The TCR beta libraries were generated through quantitative 5'-RACE incorporating molecular barcodes. MiXCR, run by TCRdb on the 5' RACE reads, gives a single entry per CDR3 protein. This repertoire shows under 30,000 distinct CDR3 sequences, 7.9% found once; its top ten account for about 31%. Study-wide findings and caveats: A subset of motif variants has previously been described in the synovial fluid and blood of reactive arthritis. Within matched ankylosing spondylitis synovial fluid, disease-linked clones were reportedly significantly enriched. There was a TCR beta motif, made of several highly homologous variants, that appeared characteristic of ankylosing spondylitis blood.

Germline-derived CDR1 and CDR2 are SGHRS and YFSETQ. The CDR3 runs 15 residues. V was pared by 6 bases and J by 5 bases, with 17 bases between. The sample comprised blood. The rearrangement links TRBV5-1 to TRBJ1-4; D is unresolved. This sequence was found in a male donor with ankylosing spondylitis or in good health (not recorded which). The CDR3 loop is CASTESGQKNEKLFF. The DNA of the CDR3 is TGCGCCAGCACCGAAAGCGGGCAGAAGAATGAAAAACTGTTTTTT.